This T cell receptor beta chain was retrieved from a study of a mutant IDH1 vaccine in newly diagnosed glioma. Study-wide background: It was radiotherapy, temozolomide, or both that patients received previously, with most receiving both.

Time point in this sample: week 5, during vaccination. Each dose delivered 300 ug of mutant IDH1 20-mer peptide subcutaneously with imiquimod. The astrocytomas were IDH1-mutant, ATRX-negative, and WHO grade 3 or 4. Notes on this clone: Antigen specificity is unknown.

TCRdb keeps only in-frame clones here, not all; method: immunoSEQ multiplex PCR. The table includes 30,000 to 40,000 clones, around 83% detected once. Sequenced material: PBMCs, taken from a glioma patient whose treatment included an IDH1 peptide vaccine. This TCR derives from a man aged 25-45 years with glioma.

CDR3 sequence (DNA): TGTGCCAGCAGTGAACTTGGGGGTGGCTACACCTTC. The encoded protein is CASSELGGGYTF. The V gene is TRBV6-1, the J gene TRBJ1-2; possibly TRBD1 for D (5 bases). The length of the CDR3 is 12 residues. Trimming took off 2 bases at V and 7 bases at J, with 8 bases between the two ends. The germline V gene has CDR1 MNHNS and CDR2 SASEGT.